Below, 11 T cell receptor beta chains from the same sample are listed, as sequenced in a study of blood T cell repertoires in COVID-19. The method was immunoSEQ multiplex PCR; TCRdb's version includes in-frame clones alone and lacks a portion of them. Of around 380,000 clones detected, over 75% appear once; the ten largest clones hold 1% to 1.5%. Material: PBMCs or T cells enriched from blood (not recorded which). The receptor source for this set is a man younger than 45 who had recovered from COVID-19.

The CDR3 DNA follows: TGTGCCAGCAGCTTAGGCGGGGTTAATAATCAGCCCCAGCATTTT. Translated: CASSLGGVNNQPQHF. The chain uses TRBV7-2 and TRBJ1-5, with D unresolved. Germline CDR1 is SGHTA and CDR2 is FQGNSA. The CDR3 totals 15 residues. The V end was cut by 1 base, the J end by 4 bases, with 11 bases between. The whole variable domain, remainder taken from reference TRBV7-2 and TRBJ1-5, is GAGVSQSPSNKVTEKGKDVELRCDPISGHTALYWYRQSLGQGLEFLIYFQGNSAPDKSGLPSDRFSAERTGGSVSTLTIQRTQQEDSAVYLCASSLGGVNNQPQHFGDGTRLSIL.

This rearrangement joins TRBV19 to TRBJ2-1, with 14 bases aligning to TRBD2. Germline V lookup: CDR1 LNHDA, CDR2 SQIVND (reference sequence). The CDR3 length is 16 residues. V lost 4 bases to trimming and J lost 4 bases; unmatched junction nucleotides: 3. The CDR3, as DNA: TGTGCCAGTAGTAATCGACTAGCGGGGGGGTACAATGAGCAGTTCTTC. It encodes CASSNRLAGGYNEQFF.

The chain couples TRBV6-6 to TRBJ1-2, with 7 bases identical to TRBD1. CDR1 is MNHNY, CDR2 SVGAGI, per germline (reference sequence). Germline trimming cut 2 bases from V and 6 bases from J; bases unmatched to any gene: 3. This CDR3 region has 13 residues. Here the CDR3 DNA reads TGTGCCAGCAGTTACAGGGGGCAGGATGGCTACACCTTC. Protein: CASSYRGQDGYTF.

The chain combines TRBV5-4 with TRBJ1-3; 12 bases are a match to TRBD1. Germline V gene data show CDR1 as SGHNT and CDR2 as YYREEE (reference sequence). Trimming took 4 bases from V and 2 from J; bases not matched to a gene: 4. This CDR3 contains 16 residues. The CDR3 sequence: CASSPGQGAAGNTIYF. The CDR3 nucleotides are TGTGCCAGCAGCCCGGGACAGGGGGCGGCTGGAAACACCATATATTTT.

This chain uses TRBV13 with TRBJ2-7; TRBD1 matches 12 bases. CDR3 length: 15 residues. After removal of 5 bases from V and 6 bases from J, the junction contained 8 bases not matched to a gene. CDR1 and CDR2 (germline): PRHDT, FYEKMQ (reference sequence). The DNA for the CDR3 is TGTGCCAGCAGCCCGCCGGGACAGGGGGCGACCGAGCAGTACTTC. It translates to CASSPPGQGATEQYF.

As DNA, the CDR3 is TGTGCCAGCAGCTCCACCGGGACAGGGATCTACGAGCAGTACTTC. This translates into CASSSTGTGIYEQYF. The chain links TRBV7-8 to TRBJ2-7; TRBD1 matches 9 bases. V lost 4 bases to trimming and J lost 3 bases; unmatched junction nucleotides: 7. This CDR3 contains 15 residues. Looked up from germline, CDR1 is SGHVS and CDR2 is FQNEAQ.

DNA for the CDR3: TGTGCCATCAGTGTTCGGGGGGTCGAGCAGTACTTC. It specifies CAISVRGVEQYF. The rearrangement uses TRBV10-3 and TRBJ2-7; 7 positions match TRBD2. The CDR3 is 12 residues long. V trimming: 4 bases; J trimming: 6 bases; junction bases outside the gene matches: 3. CDR1 is ENHRY, CDR2 SYGVKD, per germline.

This chain links TRBV9 with TRBJ1-2; 10 bases align to TRBD1. The CDR3 sequence is 15 residues long. The V segment lost 4 bases and the J segment 6 bases; nucleotides outside the gene matches: 9. Germline CDR1 reads SGDLS; CDR2 reads YYNGEE. CDR3 protein: CASSPPPGTGDGYTF. DNA for the CDR3: TGTGCCAGCAGCCCACCCCCAGGGACAGGGGATGGCTACACCTTC.

V gene TRBV6-5 combines with J gene TRBJ2-1; 8 bases align to TRBD1. CDR3 length: 14 residues. In germline, CDR1 is MNHEY, CDR2 SVGAGI. Trimming removed 5 bases from V and 8 bases from J; junction bases left unmatched: 8. The CDR3 coding sequence is TGTGCCAGCAGTCCACGGACAGGGATTGATGAGCAGTTCTTC. This encodes CASSPRTGIDEQFF.

The CDR3 region has the DNA TGTGCCAGCAGCCCCTTGGGTAGCGGGGTAGGTGAGCAGTTCTTC. The encoded protein is CASSPLGSGVGEQFF. The rearrangement uses TRBV7-2 and TRBJ2-1; TRBD2 matches 8 bases. V was clipped by 5 bases and J by 9 bases; unmatched bases: 12. The CDR3 totals 15 residues. Germline CDR1 reads SGHTA; CDR2 reads FQGNSA.

The chain links TRBV3-1 (or the pseudogene TRBV3-2) to TRBJ2-3, with a tentative D call TRBD2 (5 bases). V lost 6 bases and J lost 2, with 12 bases in between. CDR1 LGHDT and CDR2 YNNKEL come from the germline V gene (reference sequence). The CDR3 has 14 amino acids. The CDR3 coding sequence is TGTGCCAGCAGAGGACTCCGGGACACAGATACGCAGTATTTT. Its protein product is CASRGLRDTDTQYF.